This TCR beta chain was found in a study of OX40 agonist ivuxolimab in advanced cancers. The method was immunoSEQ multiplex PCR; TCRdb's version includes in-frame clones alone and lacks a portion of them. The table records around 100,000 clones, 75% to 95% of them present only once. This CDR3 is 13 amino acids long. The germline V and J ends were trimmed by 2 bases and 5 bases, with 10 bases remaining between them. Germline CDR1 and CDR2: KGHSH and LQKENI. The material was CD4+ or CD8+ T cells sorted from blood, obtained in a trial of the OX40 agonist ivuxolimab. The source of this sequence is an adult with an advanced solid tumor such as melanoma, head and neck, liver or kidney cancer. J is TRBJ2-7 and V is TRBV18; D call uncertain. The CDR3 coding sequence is TGTGCCAGCTCACCAATGACACAGCACGAGCAGTACTTC. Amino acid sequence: CASSPMTQHEQYF.